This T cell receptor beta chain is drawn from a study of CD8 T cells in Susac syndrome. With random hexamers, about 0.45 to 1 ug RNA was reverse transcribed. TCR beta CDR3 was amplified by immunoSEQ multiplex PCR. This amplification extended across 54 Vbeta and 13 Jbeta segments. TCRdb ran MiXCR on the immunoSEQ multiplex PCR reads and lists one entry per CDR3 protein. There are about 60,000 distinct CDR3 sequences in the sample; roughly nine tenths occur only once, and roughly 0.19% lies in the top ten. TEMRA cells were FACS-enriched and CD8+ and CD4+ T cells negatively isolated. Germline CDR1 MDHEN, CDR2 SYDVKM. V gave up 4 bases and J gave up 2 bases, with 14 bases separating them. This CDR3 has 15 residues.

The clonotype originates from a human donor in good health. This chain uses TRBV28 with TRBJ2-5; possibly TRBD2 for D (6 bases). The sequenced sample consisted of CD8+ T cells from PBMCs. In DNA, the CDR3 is TGTGCCAGCAGTTGGGCCGGGGAGGAGCAAGAGACCCAGTACTTC. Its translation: CASSWAGEEQETQYF. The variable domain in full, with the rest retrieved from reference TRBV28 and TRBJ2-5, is DVKVTQSSRYLVKRTGEKVFLECVQDMDHENMFWYRQDPGLGLRLIYFSYDVKMKEKGDIPEGYSVSREKKERFSLILESASTNQTSMYLCASSWAGEEQETQYFGPGTRLLVL.